These T cell receptor beta chains were read from a single sample in a study of liver allograft versus peripheral blood T cells. From the reads, TCRdb called clonotypes with MiXCR, one entry per CDR3 protein. Here the sample spans some 2,500 distinct CDR3 sequences, 15% to 17% being singletons. All receptors derive from a human patient who had a liver transplant. Some of these T cells may belong to the graft donor. Each CDR3 is given with its conserved first and last residue. D genes are given only for firm matches. Size tells how often a clone was seen (once, few, many) or the class of an expanded clone, and some rows leave it out.

size	D	J	V	CDR3	DNA
medium-sized	.	TRBJ2-1	TRBV19	CASSPRDVSEQFF	TGTGCCAGTAGCCCGAGGGACGTCAGTGAGCAGTTCTTC
medium-sized	.	TRBJ2-5	TRBV15	CATSSPEWETQYF	TGTGCCACCAGCAGCCCTGAGTGGGAGACCCAGTACTTC
medium-sized	.	TRBJ1-2	TRBV5-5	CASSSSDMNGYTF	TGTGCCAGCAGCTCCTCGGATATGAACGGCTACACCTTC
medium-sized	.	TRBJ1-2	TRBV7-9	CASSLARSEANYGYTF	TGTGCCAGCAGCTTAGCCCGGTCTGAAGCTAACTATGGCTACACCTTC
medium-sized	.	TRBJ1-1	TRBV18	CASSPGPPAAFF	TGTGCCAGCTCACCCGGGCCCCCGGCAGCTTTCTTT
few	.	TRBJ1-1	TRBV9	CASSPHRAGIMNTEAFF	TGTGCCAGCAGCCCCCACCGCGCGGGTATCATGAACACTGAAGCTTTCTTT
many	TRBD1	TRBJ1-1	TRBV7-9	CASTLPWDRGLGTEAFF	TGTGCCAGCACCTTACCGTGGGACAGGGGGCTCGGCACTGAAGCTTTCTTT
medium-sized	TRBD2	TRBJ2-1	TRBV6-5	CASRGLAGGEEQFF	TGTGCCAGCAGGGGACTAGCGGGGGGTGAAGAGCAGTTCTTC
medium-sized	TRBD1	TRBJ2-7	TRBV20-1	CSARTGTGSSYEQYF	TGCAGTGCTAGAACGGGGACAGGAAGCTCCTACGAGCAGTACTTC
medium-sized	.	TRBJ2-1	TRBV20-1	CSANPTPLSSYNEQFF	TGCAGTGCTAACCCGACGCCCTTAAGCTCCTACAATGAGCAGTTCTTC
medium-sized	.	TRBJ1-5	TRBV27	CASSDDGLSQPQHF	TGTGCCAGCAGCGACGATGGGTTGTCCCAGCCCCAGCATTTT
medium-sized	.	TRBJ1-2	TRBV10-3	CAISESKGTGYGYTF	TGTGCCATCAGTGAGTCGAAGGGGACGGGCTATGGCTACACCTTC
.	.	TRBJ2-3	TRBV10-3	CAISEVAADTQYF	TGTGCCATCAGTGAAGTAGCGGCAGATACGCAGTATTTT
medium-sized	.	TRBJ1-1	TRBV19	CASSMQGNTEAFF	TGTGCCAGTAGTATGCAGGGGAACACTGAAGCTTTCTTT
.	.	TRBJ1-2	TRBV3-1	CASSRRRADCDGYTF	TGTGCCAGCAGTCGTCGGAGAGCGGATTGCGATGGCTACACCTTC
medium-sized	.	TRBJ2-1	TRBV5-6	CASSLGQPKDEQFF	TGTGCCAGCAGCTTGGGCCAGCCAAAGGATGAGCAGTTCTTC
medium-sized	.	TRBJ1-1	TRBV10-3	CAISEGGSPEAFF	TGTGCCATCAGTGAGGGGGGATCGCCTGAAGCTTTCTTT
many	.	TRBJ1-1	TRBV7-9	CASSLSRELNTEAFF	TGTGCCAGCAGCTTATCCCGGGAGCTCAACACTGAAGCTTTCTTT
medium-sized	.	TRBJ2-1	TRBV5-6	CASSDYYNEQFF	TGTGCCAGCAGCGACTACTACAATGAGCAGTTCTTC
few	.	TRBJ2-7	TRBV7-9	CASSAPRGELTYEQYF	TGTGCCAGCAGCGCTCCGCGGGGCGAACTTACATACGAGCAGTACTTC
few	.	TRBJ1-1	TRBV12-3/TRBV12-4	CASSLGGLNTEAFF	TGTGCCAGCAGTTTAGGGGGGCTGAACACTGAAGCTTTCTTT
large	.	TRBJ2-7	TRBV29-1	CSVSRDSLMYEQYF	TGCAGCGTGTCCCGGGACTCCCTTATGTACGAGCAGTACTTC
medium-sized	TRBD1	TRBJ1-2	TRBV9	CASSVVDRGRYGYTF	TGTGCCAGCAGCGTAGTGGACAGGGGGCGATATGGCTACACCTTC
medium-sized	.	TRBJ2-1	TRBV27	CASSYQTAGLNEQFF	TGTGCCAGCAGTTACCAGACAGCAGGGCTGAATGAGCAGTTCTTC
few	.	TRBJ1-5	TRBV7-2	CASSLGLSNQPQHF	TGTGCCAGCAGCTTGGGACTTAGCAATCAGCCCCAGCATTTT
few	.	TRBJ2-1	TRBV9	CASSVTAEQFF	TGTGCCAGCAGCGTAACGGCAGAGCAGTTCTTC
large	.	TRBJ1-2	TRBV10-3	CAISESRAGSGYTF	TGTGCCATCAGTGAGTCGAGGGCTGGGAGTGGCTACACCTTC
large	.	TRBJ2-1	TRBV29-1	CSVVRGGRDEQFF	TGCAGCGTTGTAAGGGGGGGCCGCGATGAGCAGTTCTTC
few	.	TRBJ2-1	TRBV7-3	CASSPEGPYGNEQFF	TGTGCCAGCAGCCCGGAGGGGCCCTACGGCAATGAGCAGTTCTTC
few	.	TRBJ2-5	TRBV6-5	CASSYLVSPGETQYF	TGTGCCAGCAGTTATTTAGTGTCCCCAGGAGAGACCCAGTACTTC
few	TRBD1	TRBJ1-1	TRBV5-4	CASSLLPGGSMNTEAFF	TGTGCCAGCAGCTTGCTTCCAGGGGGCTCAATGAACACTGAAGCTTTCTTT
medium-sized	.	TRBJ1-1	TRBV12-5	CASGIGRGTEAFF	TGTGCTAGTGGAATCGGACGAGGGACTGAAGCTTTCTTT
.	TRBD1	TRBJ2-1	TRBV11-2	CASLGQGGRNEQFF	TGTGCCAGCCTCGGACAGGGGGGAAGGAATGAGCAGTTCTTC
medium-sized	.	TRBJ1-2	TRBV12-3/TRBV12-4	CASSSWPGGDYGYTF	TGTGCCAGCAGTTCATGGCCGGGGGGAGACTATGGCTACACCTTC
medium-sized	.	TRBJ2-1	TRBV12-3/TRBV12-4	CASSPSGPFPREFF	TGTGCCAGCAGTCCATCCGGGCCTTTCCCTAGGGAGTTCTTC
medium-sized	TRBD2	TRBJ2-2	TRBV18	CASSPLPIFLADTGELFF	TGTGCCAGCTCACCACTCCCGATATTTCTAGCGGACACCGGGGAGCTGTTTTTT
medium-sized	.	TRBJ1-1	TRBV19	CASSETTDTEAFF	TGTGCCAGTAGTGAAACGACAGACACTGAAGCTTTCTTT
medium-sized	TRBD1	TRBJ1-1	TRBV27	CASSLTGQGFDAFF	TGTGCCAGCAGTTTAACGGGACAGGGGTTCGACGCTTTCTTT
medium-sized	.	TRBJ2-1	TRBV13	CASSLGPRVDEQFF	TGTGCCAGCAGCTTAGGCCCCAGGGTTGATGAGCAGTTCTTC